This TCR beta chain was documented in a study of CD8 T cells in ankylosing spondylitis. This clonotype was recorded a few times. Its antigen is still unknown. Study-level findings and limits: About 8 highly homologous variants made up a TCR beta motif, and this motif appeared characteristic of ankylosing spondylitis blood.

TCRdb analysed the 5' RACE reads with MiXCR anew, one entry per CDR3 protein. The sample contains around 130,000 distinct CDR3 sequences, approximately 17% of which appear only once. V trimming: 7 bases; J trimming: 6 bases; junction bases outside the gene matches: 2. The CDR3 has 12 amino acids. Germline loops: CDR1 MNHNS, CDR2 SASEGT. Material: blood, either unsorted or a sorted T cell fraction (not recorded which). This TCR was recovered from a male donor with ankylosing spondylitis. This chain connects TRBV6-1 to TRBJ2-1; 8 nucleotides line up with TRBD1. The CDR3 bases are TGTGCCAGCACGCAGGGGGCCAATGAGCAGTTCTTC. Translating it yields CASTQGANEQFF.